The next 16 T cell receptor beta chains were all read from a single sample in a study of beta chain features in type 1 diabetes. Study-wide results and limits: Shorter TCRB CDR3s, moderately but significantly so, marked every one of the four CD4+ subsets in Type 1 diabetes patients.

Which antigens these TCRs recognize remains unknown. The entirety of the isolated RNA underwent reverse transcription, so expressed TCRB transcripts were sequenced. Profiling relied on immunoSEQ multiplex PCR, and the TCRdb table lists in-frame clones only, not all of them. The table records 600,000 to 700,000 clones, 12% of them present only once. The sequencing sample was made of naive CD4+ T cells from blood. Source of these receptors: a man aged 25 to 40 with type 1 diabetes.

The V call is TRBV7-9, the J call TRBJ2-7; TRBD1 aligns across 7 bases. Germline V gene data show CDR1 as SEHNR and CDR2 as FQNEAQ (reference sequence). The trim removed 5 bases at V and 3 bases at J, leaving 7 bases unmatched. The CDR3 is 14 residues long. The CDR3 reads CASSVGTEYYEQYF. In nucleotides, the CDR3 is TGTGCCAGCAGCGTCGGGACAGAGTACTACGAGCAGTACTTC.

Remarks on this clone: A much larger clone is a single base away; this may be a read error. The chain links TRBV9 to TRBJ1-5; 7 bases line up with TRBD1. Trimming at V came to 4 bases and at J to 0 bases, leaving 4 bases not matched to a gene. From germline, CDR1 is SGDLS and CDR2 YYNGEE. The CDR3 sequence is 15 residues long. CDR3 loop: CASSRDSYSNQPQHF. The DNA of the CDR3 is TGTGCCAGCAGCCGGGACAGCTATAGCAATCAGCCCCAGCATTTT.

The chain has TRBV7-8 and TRBJ1-5, with 9 bases fitting TRBD1. Germline lookup yields CDR1 SGHVS and CDR2 FQNEAQ. Losses at the gene ends were 5 bases for V and 1 base for J; bases not matched to a gene: 12. The CDR3 covers 18 residues. The CDR3 DNA reads TGTGCCAGCAGCCCAACTGCCGGGACAGGGTTGAGCAATCAGCCCCAGCATTTT. This translates into CASSPTAGTGLSNQPQHF.

The chain links TRBV11-2 to TRBJ2-2, with D tentatively TRBD1 (5 bases). The CDR3 is 16 residues long. Germline V CDR1 and CDR2: SGHAT, FQNNGV. V was trimmed by 2 bases and J by 2 bases, leaving 12 bases between them. The CDR3, as DNA: TGTGCCAGCAGCTTAACCCAGGACACCAACACCGGGGAGCTGTTTTTT. Translation: CASSLTQDTNTGELFF.

The rearrangement links TRBV27 to TRBJ2-3; no reliable D call. The CDR3 runs 13 residues. Germline V gene sequence: CDR1 MNHEY, CDR2 SMNVEV (reference sequence). V was pared by 6 bases and J by 1 base, with 8 bases between. The CDR3 sequence: CASSRARTDTQYF. CDR3 DNA sequence: TGTGCCAGCAGCCGGGCCCGCACAGATACGCAGTATTTT.

This chain uses TRBV2 with TRBJ2-7, with D perhaps TRBD1 (5 bases). V lost 5 bases and J 0 bases, leaving 11 bases between the germline ends. Germline V gene sequence: CDR1 SNHLY, CDR2 FYNNEI. The CDR3 consists of 14 residues. The CDR3 DNA is TGTGCCAGCAGTACAGGTTTGGGCTCCTACGAGCAGTACTTC. The encoded protein is CASSTGLGSYEQYF.

V usage is TRBV7-2 and J usage is TRBJ2-3; D is undetermined. Germline lookup yields CDR1 SGHTA and CDR2 FQGNSA. V dropped 1 base and J dropped 0 bases, with 11 bases sitting between them. The length of the CDR3 is 16 residues. The CDR3 nucleotides read TGTGCCAGCAGCTTAGGGTCATCTCCTAGCACAGATACGCAGTATTTT. Protein sequence: CASSLGSSPSTDTQYF.

This clone appeared a few times. The V call is TRBV6-5, the J call TRBJ2-5; 9 bases agree with TRBD1. Germline V gene data show CDR1 as MNHEY and CDR2 as SVGAGI. The CDR3 spans 15 residues. The ends lost 6 bases at V and 5 bases at J; junction bases unmatched: 10. CDR3 in amino acids: CASSIQTGGLETQYF. The CDR3 nucleotides are TGTGCCAGCAGCATACAGACAGGGGGGTTGGAGACCCAGTACTTC.

A few counts support this clone. The chain uses TRBV5-1 and TRBJ1-2; TRBD1 is a possible D gene (6 bases). With 3 bases removed from V and 4 bases from J, the gap between germline ends came to 7 bases. Germline V gene data show CDR1 as SGHRS and CDR2 as YFSETQ. This CDR3 has 12 residues. The CDR3 reads CASSSDSYGYTF. The CDR3 coding sequence is TGCGCCAGCAGCTCGGACAGCTATGGCTACACCTTC.

The genes are TRBV7-9 and TRBJ1-6, with 7 bases identical to TRBD1. V shed 4 bases and J 7 bases; nucleotides not matched to a gene: 1. CDR3 length: 13 amino acids. Germline CDR1 reads SEHNR; CDR2 reads FQNEAQ (reference sequence). The CDR3 DNA reads as TGTGCCAGCAGCTACAGGGGAAATTCACCCCTCCACTTT. Translating it yields CASSYRGNSPLHF.

V is TRBV5-4 and J is TRBJ1-2; 11 positions match TRBD1. The CDR3 length is 16 residues. CDR1 is SGHNT and CDR2 is YYREEE in the germline V gene (reference sequence). V lost 4 bases to trimming and J lost 4 bases; unmatched junction nucleotides: 9. The CDR3 DNA reads TGTGCCAGCAGCATCGGACAGGGGGCCGATTTCTATGGCTACACCTTC. Protein sequence: CASSIGQGADFYGYTF.

Only a few counts were recorded for this clone. The J gene is TRBJ1-1, the V gene TRBV2, with TRBD1 matching over 8 bases. J gave up 3 bases and V 8 bases, and 5 bases lay outside the gene matches. The CDR3 totals 13 residues. Germline CDR1 and CDR2: SNHLY and FYNNEI. CDR3 sequence (DNA): TGTGCCAGCCGGACAGGGCCCTACACTGAAGCTTTCTTT. Protein product: CASRTGPYTEAFF. The full variable domain, its missing parts supplied by reference TRBV2 and TRBJ1-1, is EPEVTQTPSHQVTQMGQEVILRCVPISNHLYFYWYRQILGQKVEFLVSFYNNEISEKSEIFDDQFSVERPDGSNFTLKIRSTKLEDSAMYFCASRTGPYTEAFFGQGTRLTVV.

This chain uses TRBV7-8 with TRBJ2-1, with TRBD2 matching 14 bases. Trimming took 0 bases from V and 6 from J; bases not matched to a gene: 1. CDR1 is SGHVS and CDR2 is FQNEAQ in the germline V gene. The CDR3 length is 16 residues. The CDR3 DNA reads TGTGCCAGCAGCTTAGCGACTAGCGGGGGGGCCAATGAGCAGTTCTTC. Translated, it gives CASSLATSGGANEQFF.

The V call is TRBV13, the J call TRBJ2-3, with 9 bases aligning to TRBD2. After removal of 5 bases from V and 2 bases from J, the junction contained 11 bases not matched to a gene. Germline V gene sequence: CDR1 PRHDT, CDR2 FYEKMQ (reference sequence). The CDR3 has 17 residues. The CDR3 is CASSPRFQRGATDTQYF. The CDR3, as DNA: TGTGCCAGCAGCCCCAGGTTCCAGCGGGGGGCCACAGATACGCAGTATTTT.

The table lists this clone with a few counts. V gene TRBV7-6 combines with J gene TRBJ2-7; TRBD2 agrees at 7 bases. The germline gives CDR1 SGHVS, CDR2 FNYEAQ. The CDR3 is made up of 13 amino acids. Trimming removed 6 bases from V and 4 bases from J; junction bases left unmatched: 6. CDR3 sequence (DNA): TGTGCCAGCAGTCCAGCGGGGCAATACGAGCAGTACTTC. Translation: CASSPAGQYEQYF.

This clone occurred a few times. V usage is TRBV6-6 and J usage is TRBJ2-5; the D call may be TRBD1 or TRBD2 (5 bases each). Trimming pared 0 bases from V and 9 bases from J, leaving 14 bases between. CDR1 is MNHNY and CDR2 is SVGAGI in the germline V gene (reference sequence). CDR3 size: 14 residues. CDR3 sequence: CASSYSAAVGAQYF. The CDR3 DNA is TGTGCCAGCAGTTACTCGGCGGCAGTGGGGGCCCAGTACTTC.